These 16 T cell receptor beta chains came from one sample sequenced in a study of T-cell reconstitution after alpha-beta-depleted transplantation in children. Construction of the TCRbeta library involved unique molecular identifiers. Each CDR3 protein gets one entry after TCRdb re-called the PCR reads with MiXCR. The sample has approximately 240,000 distinct CDR3 sequences, 11% seen once; the top ten hold 28%. Sequenced material: PBMCs, taken before TCRalphabeta/CD19-depleted stem cell transplant. The receptors stem from a child under two years old with acute myeloid leukemia, due to receive a stem cell transplant.

This clonotype has more than one count but fewer than ten. The gene calls are TRBV7-7 and TRBJ2-5, with D unresolved. V was shortened by 5 bases and J by 0 bases, with 16 bases between the two germline ends. There are 16 residues in the CDR3. CDR1 SSHAT and CDR2 FNYEAQ come from the germline V gene (reference sequence). The CDR3 nucleotides read TGTGCCAGCAGCCCAACTGCGCCGCAGGACCAAGAGACCCAGTACTTC. Translating it yields CASSPTAPQDQETQYF.

As to this clonotype: A much larger clone differs by one base, so this may be a read error. The chain joins TRBV10-2 to TRBJ2-3, with 10 bases lining up with TRBD2. Germline V gives CDR1 WSHSY, CDR2 SAAADI. This CDR3 is 20 amino acids long. Germline trimming cut 2 bases from V and 4 bases from J; bases unmatched to any gene: 18. The CDR3 region has the DNA TGCGCCAGCAGTGAGCCGAGGACTAGCGGACGCCCGAACTTCGCAGATACGCAGTATTTT. Protein sequence: CASSEPRTSGRPNFADTQYF.

This clonotype was observed many times. The genes are TRBV5-1 and TRBJ2-1, with 14 bases aligning to TRBD2. The germline gives CDR1 SGHRS, CDR2 YFSETQ. Trimming removed 0 bases from V and 6 bases from J; junction bases left unmatched: 2. CDR3 length equals 16 residues. CDR3 loop: CASSLVGTSGSNEQFF. CDR3 in DNA: TGCGCCAGCAGCTTGGTTGGGACTAGCGGGAGCAATGAGCAGTTCTTC.

This clonotype was observed once. This may be a read error: a much more frequent sequence differs by one nucleotide. The chain uses TRBV18 and TRBJ2-2; possibly TRBD2 for D (5 bases). Germline V CDR1 and CDR2: KGHSH, LQKENI. The CDR3 runs to 12 residues. In DNA form, the CDR3 reads TGTGCCAGCTCAGGGTATGCCGGGGAGCCGTTTTTT. Encoded protein: CASSGYAGEPFF.

This clonotype was seen at least ten times. The chain combines TRBV11-1 with TRBJ2-1; the match to TRBD2 covers 12 bases. The CDR3 has 19 residues. With 0 bases clipped from V and 1 base from J, the junction kept 7 bases outside the gene matches. The germline V gene has CDR1 SGHAT and CDR2 FQDESV (reference sequence). CDR3 protein: CASSLAKGLAGRSYNEQFF. The CDR3 DNA reads TGTGCCAGCAGCTTAGCGAAAGGACTAGCGGGAAGGTCCTACAATGAGCAGTTCTTC.

This clonotype was detected many times. CDR3 residues: CASSLGFGGGTDTQYF. CDR3 DNA: TGTGCCAGCAGTTTAGGGTTCGGGGGCGGCACAGATACGCAGTATTTT. The chain recombines TRBV28 with TRBJ2-3; D may be TRBD1 or TRBD2 (6 bases each). In germline, CDR1 is MDHEN, CDR2 SYDVKM. V was pared by 2 bases and J by 1 base, with 13 bases between. This CDR3 is 16 amino acids long.

This clonotype came up many times. The chain links TRBV6-1 to TRBJ2-1, with 13 bases identical to TRBD2. Germline values: CDR1 MNHNS, CDR2 SASEGT. V lost 6 bases to trimming and J lost 8 bases; unmatched junction nucleotides: 10. CDR3 length: 16 amino acids. In DNA form, the CDR3 reads TGTGCCAGCAGCCGACGGACTAGCGGGAGCTTTGATGAGCAGTTCTTC. This translates into CASSRRTSGSFDEQFF.

Only a few counts were recorded for this clonotype. V gene TRBV5-1 combines with J gene TRBJ2-6, with D unresolved. V was clipped by 4 bases and J by 1 base, with 9 bases between them. Germline V gives CDR1 SGHRS, CDR2 YFSETQ. The CDR3 runs 15 residues. The CDR3 loop is CASSAIESGANVLTF. Written as DNA, the CDR3 is TGCGCCAGCAGCGCTATCGAGTCTGGGGCCAACGTCCTGACTTTC.

This clonotype was seen many times. V usage is TRBV4-2 and J usage is TRBJ1-5; no definite D call. The CDR3 extends over 16 amino acids. Trimming pared 2 bases from V and 1 base from J, leaving 12 bases between. Germline CDR1 LGHNA, CDR2 YNFKEQ. The CDR3 nucleotides read TGTGCCAGCAGCCAAAAGACGGACCGGAGCAATCAGCCCCAGCATTTT. Amino acid sequence: CASSQKTDRSNQPQHF.

This clonotype has a count of ten or more. CDR3: CSAGDRRGEQYF. CDR3 sequence (DNA): TGCAGCGCCGGGGACAGGCGAGGCGAGCAGTACTTC. The chain couples TRBV29-1 to TRBJ2-7; 8 bases fit TRBD1. Germline-derived CDR1 and CDR2 are SQVTM and ANQGSEA. After removal of 7 bases from V and 6 bases from J, the junction contained 8 bases not matched to a gene. The CDR3 extends over 12 amino acids.

This clonotype showed up many times. The genes are TRBV20-1 and TRBJ2-4, with D unresolved. This CDR3 region has 13 residues. The germline V gene has CDR1 DFQATT and CDR2 SNEGSKA (reference sequence). Trimming removed 5 bases from V and 0 bases from J, with 8 bases in between. The chain's CDR3 is CSAPHQAKNIQYF. The DNA for the CDR3 is TGCAGTGCTCCCCATCAAGCCAAAAACATTCAGTACTTC.

This clonotype was detected only a few times. The chain uses TRBV7-3 and TRBJ2-1; D is uncertain. This CDR3 has 13 residues. Germline assignment: CDR1 SGHTA and CDR2 FQGTGA. V was clipped by 4 bases and J by 5 bases, with 9 bases between them. The CDR3 coding sequence is TGTGCCAGCAGCTCCTGGTCCAACAATGAGCAGTTCTTC. Its translation: CASSSWSNNEQFF. Variable domain in full (rest from reference TRBV7-3 and TRBJ2-1): GAGVSQTPSNKVTEKGKYVELRCDPISGHTALYWYRQSLGQGPEFLIYFQGTGAADDSGLPNDRFFAVRPEGSVSTLKIQRTERGDSAVYLCASSSWSNNEQFFGPGTRLTVL.

This clonotype was seen a handful of times. The J gene is TRBJ2-5, the V gene TRBV12-3 or TRBV12-4; TRBD2 aligns across 8 bases. V lost 8 bases to trimming and J lost 4 bases; unmatched junction nucleotides: 12. The CDR3 runs 15 residues. CDR3 in amino acids: CASWDWSGRSETQYF. For the CDR3, the DNA is TGTGCCAGCTGGGATTGGAGCGGGAGATCAGAGACCCAGTACTTC.

This clonotype showed up many times. V gene TRBV11-2 combines with J gene TRBJ2-1; 7 bases are shared with TRBD2. The CDR3 is 15 residues long. J gave up 2 bases and V 1 base, and 2 bases lay outside the gene matches. Germline assignment: CDR1 SGHAT and CDR2 FQNNGV. Written as DNA, the CDR3 is TGTGCCAGCAGCTTAGTGACTAGCCCCTACAATGAGCAGTTCTTC. Protein: CASSLVTSPYNEQFF.

This clonotype was seen many times. The chain employs TRBV11-2 and TRBJ2-3, with D possibly TRBD2 on 6 matching bases. The CDR3 length is 15 residues. With 2 bases removed from V and 6 bases from J, the gap between germline ends came to 15 bases. CDR1 is SGHAT, CDR2 FQNNGV, per germline. The CDR3 DNA reads as TGTGCCAGCAGCTTACTAGCCGGGAGCGCGGATACGCAGTATTTT. It specifies CASSLLAGSADTQYF.

This clonotype has just a few counts. The chain couples TRBV7-9 to TRBJ1-5; no clear D gene. The CDR3 contains 14 residues. V was clipped by 3 bases and J by 5 bases, with 11 bases between them. Germline assignment: CDR1 SEHNR and CDR2 FQNEAQ (reference sequence). Written as DNA, the CDR3 is TGTGCCAGCAGCTTTATAGGGAAGGATCAGCCCCAGCATTTT. This sequence encodes CASSFIGKDQPQHF.